One sample yielded the 21 T cell receptor beta chains listed below, sequenced in a study of PD-L1 blockade in urothelial cancer. The sample's time point: peripheral blood 6 weeks after treatment start. Generated by immunoSEQ multiplex PCR, the TCRdb table keeps only in-frame clones and is missing some. The sample holds around 40,000 clones; 86% are singletons and the top ten take under 25%. The material was PBMCs, obtained around atezolizumab (anti-PD-L1) treatment. The receptors were sampled from a man aged 60 to 75 with urothelial cancer.

The CDR3 region is CASSPTGSYEKLFF. The CDR3 bases are TGTGCCAGCAGCCCAACAGGGTCTTATGAAAAACTGTTTTTT. The gene calls are TRBV11-2 and TRBJ1-4; tentatively, D is TRBD1 (6 bases). The V gene lost 5 bases and the J gene lost 6 bases, with 13 bases spanning the gap. CDR1 and CDR2 from the germline V gene are SGHAT and FQNNGV. The CDR3 contains 14 residues.

The gene calls are TRBV4-1 and TRBJ2-7; 10 bases match TRBD1. V lost 3 bases and J lost 3; bases outside the gene matches: 8. Looked up from germline, CDR1 is MGHRA and CDR2 is YSYEKL. The CDR3 length is 16 residues. For the CDR3, the DNA is TGCGCCAGCAGCCATCCCGGGACAGGGGTTCTCTACGAGCAGTACTTC. This sequence encodes CASSHPGTGVLYEQYF.

V is TRBV4-2 and J is TRBJ1-5; 9 bases match TRBD1. The CDR3 spans 15 residues. Unmatched junction bases numbered 7, after V lost 6 bases and J lost 4 bases. Germline V gene data show CDR1 as LGHNA and CDR2 as YNFKEQ. CDR3 in amino acids: CASRQTGGRNQPQHF. The CDR3 DNA reads as TGTGCCAGCAGACAAACAGGGGGCCGGAATCAGCCCCAGCATTTT.

This rearrangement joins TRBV5-4 to TRBJ2-5; D gene unclear. V was clipped by 4 bases and J by 0 bases, with 4 bases between them. Germline loops: CDR1 SGHNT, CDR2 YYREEE (reference sequence). CDR3 size: 12 residues. CDR3 DNA: TGTGCCAGCAGCCGGGACCAAGAGACCCAGTACTTC. It yields the protein CASSRDQETQYF.

The CDR3, as DNA: TGCAGTGCCCTACTAGGGGAGACCCAGTACTTC. As protein: CSALLGETQYF. The genes are TRBV20-1 and TRBJ2-5; possibly TRBD2 for D (5 bases). The CDR3 extends over 11 amino acids. Germline V gene lookup returns CDR1 DFQATT and CDR2 SNEGSKA (reference sequence). Trimming took 6 bases from V and 5 from J, leaving 10 bases between them.

The chain links TRBV6-5 to TRBJ2-5; 7 bases are a match to TRBD2. Germline V gives CDR1 MNHEY, CDR2 SVGAGI. The CDR3 has 14 residues. J lost 5 bases, V lost 7 bases, and 10 bases had no gene match. The CDR3 here is CASTMGRGVETQYF. CDR3 coding DNA: TGTGCCAGCACCATGGGTCGGGGGGTCGAGACCCAGTACTTC.

The rearrangement links TRBV27 to TRBJ1-6, with a possible D match to TRBD1 (5 bases). With 2 bases removed from V and 7 bases from J, the gap between germline ends came to 12 bases. Germline CDR1 and CDR2: MNHEY and SMNVEV (reference sequence). The CDR3 spans 15 residues. The CDR3 DNA reads as TGTGCCAGCAGTTTACCGAGGCAGGGAAATTCACCCCTCCACTTT. Amino acid sequence: CASSLPRQGNSPLHF.

This chain links TRBV5-1 with TRBJ2-1; the match to TRBD1 covers 7 bases. The CDR3 spans 18 residues. Germline trimming cut 4 bases from V and 1 base from J; bases unmatched to any gene: 14. The germline V gene has CDR1 SGHRS and CDR2 YFSETQ. The CDR3 DNA sequence: TGCGCCAGCAGCCGACAGGGTGGATTAACGGGGTCCTACAATGAGCAGTTCTTC. It encodes CASSRQGGLTGSYNEQFF.

This clone was counted between two and nine times. J is TRBJ2-3 and V is TRBV6-4; 7 bases match TRBD2. The CDR3 contains 13 residues. CDR1 and CDR2 from the germline V gene are MRHNA and SNTAGT. The ends lost 3 bases at V and 3 bases at J; junction bases unmatched: 0. The CDR3 spells CASSERETDTQYF. CDR3 coding DNA: TGTGCCAGCAGTGAGCGGGAGACAGATACGCAGTATTTT.

This chain joins TRBV6-5 and TRBJ2-2; perhaps TRBD1 as D (6 bases). Trimming took off 3 bases at V and 5 bases at J, with 13 bases between the two ends. The length of the CDR3 is 15 residues. Per the germline V gene, CDR1 is MNHEY and CDR2 is SVGAGI. CDR3 nucleotide sequence: TGTGCCAGCAGTTATGACAGGAGAGCAACCGGGGAGCTGTTTTTT. Translation gives CASSYDRRATGELFF.

CDR3 amino acids: CASSLEGADTQYF. For the CDR3, the DNA is TGCGCCAGCAGCTTGGAAGGGGCCGATACGCAGTATTTT. The rearrangement uses TRBV5-1 and TRBJ2-3, with TRBD1 as a possible D gene (5 bases). V lost 0 bases, J lost 6 bases, and 8 bases lay in between. Germline V gives CDR1 SGHRS, CDR2 YFSETQ. There are 13 residues in the CDR3.

The rearrangement links TRBV9 to TRBJ2-7, with D possibly TRBD2 on 6 matching bases. The V end lost 0 bases, the J end lost 2 bases, and 6 bases lay between the germline ends. Per germline, CDR1 SGDLS and CDR2 YYNGEE. CDR3 size: 13 residues. Written as DNA, the CDR3 is TGTGCCAGCAGCGTAGGACTAGCCTACGAGCAGTACTTC. It codes for CASSVGLAYEQYF.

The chain carries TRBV30 and TRBJ2-3; TRBD2 matches at 10 bases. V lost 4 bases, J lost 1 base, and 8 bases stayed unmatched. CDR3 length: 16 residues. The germline V gene encodes CDR1 GTSNPN and CDR2 SVGIG (reference sequence). DNA for the CDR3: TGTGCCTGGAAGGTTGGGCTAGCGGGGGGCACAGATACGCAGTATTTT. It is translated as CAWKVGLAGGTDTQYF.

V gene TRBV6-6 combines with J gene TRBJ1-5; the match to TRBD1 covers 7 bases. V trimming: 5 bases; J trimming: 0 bases; junction bases outside the gene matches: 7. The V gene's germline CDR1 is MNHNY and CDR2 SVGAGI (reference sequence). The CDR3 runs 16 residues. This CDR3 reads CASSPGQVYSNQPQHF. The CDR3, as DNA: TGTGCCAGCAGTCCCGGACAGGTCTATAGCAATCAGCCCCAGCATTTT.

This clone was found once. The chain joins TRBV5-6 to TRBJ2-2; D is uncertain. The CDR3 loop spans 14 amino acids. Deletions cut 6 bases from V and 2 bases from J, with 11 bases between. Per the germline V gene, CDR1 is SGHDT and CDR2 is YYEEEE. This CDR3 is CASKGVINTGELFF. Written as DNA, the CDR3 is TGTGCCAGCAAAGGAGTAATTAACACCGGGGAGCTGTTTTTT.

The chain has TRBV28 and TRBJ1-5, with 9 bases identical to TRBD1. The CDR3 consists of 16 residues. Germline CDR1 reads MDHEN; CDR2 reads SYDVKM. The V segment lost 5 bases and the J segment 6 bases; nucleotides outside the gene matches: 11. CDR3: CASSQIQGAKFQPQHF. In DNA form, the CDR3 reads TGTGCCAGCAGTCAAATACAGGGGGCCAAGTTTCAGCCCCAGCATTTT. Full variable domain (rest looked up from reference TRBV28 and TRBJ1-5): DVKVTQSSRYLVKRTGEKVFLECVQDMDHENMFWYRQDPGLGLRLIYFSYDVKMKEKGDIPEGYSVSREKKERFSLILESASTNQTSMYLCASSQIQGAKFQPQHFGDGTRLSIL.

This clone was seen a handful of times. The chain joins TRBV5-4 to TRBJ2-5; 9 bases fit TRBD1. Per the germline V gene, CDR1 is SGHNT and CDR2 is YYREEE (reference sequence). Trimming took 4 bases from V and 4 from J; bases not matched to a gene: 5. The CDR3 is 14 residues long. CDR3 nucleotides: TGTGCCAGCAGCCCAAGGACAGGGGCAGAGACCCAGTACTTC. This codes for CASSPRTGAETQYF.

The chain employs TRBV30 and TRBJ1-1, with a tentative D call TRBD1 (5 bases). CDR1 and CDR2 (germline): GTSNPN, SVGIG (reference sequence). The V gene lost 7 bases and the J gene lost 11 bases, with 14 bases spanning the gap. The CDR3 covers 10 residues. The CDR3 nucleotides are TGTGCCTTGACGCAGGGTTTGGCTTTCTTT. It translates to CALTQGLAFF.

This clone was observed a handful of times. The chain links TRBV7-9 to TRBJ1-2; 9 nucleotides align to TRBD1. V lost 6 bases and J lost 8; bases outside the gene matches: 10. Germline loops: CDR1 SEHNR, CDR2 FQNEAQ (reference sequence). The CDR3 has 14 residues. As DNA, the CDR3 is TGTGCCAGCAGATCTGACAGGGGGGTACGCGGCTACACCTTC. Translating it yields CASRSDRGVRGYTF.

The genes are TRBV18 and TRBJ2-2; D may be TRBD2 (5 bases). The CDR3 covers 14 residues. The V gene's germline CDR1 is KGHSH and CDR2 LQKENI. V lost 3 bases and J 4 bases, leaving 9 bases between the germline ends. CDR3 sequence: CASSPSSRTGELFF. DNA for the CDR3: TGTGCCAGCTCACCGTCTAGCCGCACCGGGGAGCTGTTTTTT.

The genes are TRBV28 and TRBJ1-4; 9 positions agree with TRBD1. Losses at the gene ends were 4 bases for V and 8 bases for J; bases not matched to a gene: 17. CDR1 and CDR2 from the germline V gene are MDHEN and SYDVKM. The CDR3 runs to 18 residues. CDR3 nucleotides: TGTGCCAGCAGTTCCCCGGGACAGGGTATTTACTGGGACGAAAAACTGTTTTTT. Its protein is CASSSPGQGIYWDEKLFF.